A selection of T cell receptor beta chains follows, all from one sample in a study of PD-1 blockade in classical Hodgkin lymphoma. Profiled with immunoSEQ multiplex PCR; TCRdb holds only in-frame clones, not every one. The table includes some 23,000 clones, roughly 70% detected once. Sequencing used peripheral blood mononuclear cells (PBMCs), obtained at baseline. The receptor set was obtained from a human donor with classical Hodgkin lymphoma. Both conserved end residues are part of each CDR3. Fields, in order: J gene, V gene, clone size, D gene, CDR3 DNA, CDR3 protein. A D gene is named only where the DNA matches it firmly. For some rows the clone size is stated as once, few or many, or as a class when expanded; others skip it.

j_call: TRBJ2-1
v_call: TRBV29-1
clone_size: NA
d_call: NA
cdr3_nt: TGCAGCGTTGCCAGAATAGACTACAATGAGCAGTTCTTC
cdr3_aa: CSVARIDYNEQFF

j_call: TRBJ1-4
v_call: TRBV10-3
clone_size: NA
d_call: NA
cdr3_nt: TGTGCCATCAGTGTGGGCGATGCAACTAATGAAAAACTGTTTTTT
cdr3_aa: CAISVGDATNEKLFF

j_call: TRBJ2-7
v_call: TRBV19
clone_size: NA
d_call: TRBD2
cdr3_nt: TGTGCCAGTAGTACCGGACTAGCGGGAGAGCTCCCCTACGAGCAGTACTTC
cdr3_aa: CASSTGLAGELPYEQYF

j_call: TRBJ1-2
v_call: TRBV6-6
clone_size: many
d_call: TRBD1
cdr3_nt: TGTGCCAGCAGGGAAGGGACAGGCTGGAGGGGCTACACCTTC
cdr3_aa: CASREGTGWRGYTF

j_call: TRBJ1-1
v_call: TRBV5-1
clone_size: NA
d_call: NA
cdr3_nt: TGCGCCAGCAGCACCGACAGGAGCCATAACACTGAAGCTTTCTTT
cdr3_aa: CASSTDRSHNTEAFF

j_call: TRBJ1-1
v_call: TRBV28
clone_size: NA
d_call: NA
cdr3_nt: TGTGCCAGCAGTTTTGGGATGAGCACTGAAGCTTTCTTT
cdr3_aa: CASSFGMSTEAFF

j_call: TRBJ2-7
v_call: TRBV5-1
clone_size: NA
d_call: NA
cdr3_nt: TGCGCCAGCAGCTTGGCCCTGACTAGCTCCTACGAGCAGTACTTC
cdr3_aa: CASSLALTSSYEQYF

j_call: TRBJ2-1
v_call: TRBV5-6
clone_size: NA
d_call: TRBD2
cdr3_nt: TGTGCCAGCAGCTTGGCGGGGGGTGAGCAGTTCTTC
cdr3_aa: CASSLAGGEQFF

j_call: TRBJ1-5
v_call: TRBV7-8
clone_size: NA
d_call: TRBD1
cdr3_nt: TGTGCCAGCACCCTAGGGACAGCGGTGTATCAGCCCCAGCATTTT
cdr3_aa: CASTLGTAVYQPQHF

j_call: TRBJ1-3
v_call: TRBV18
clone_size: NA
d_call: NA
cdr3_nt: TGTGCCAGCTCACCTGGAAACACCATATATTTT
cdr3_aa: CASSPGNTIYF

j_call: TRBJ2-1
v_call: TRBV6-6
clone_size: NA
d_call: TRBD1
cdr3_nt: TGTGCCAGCAGAGACACAGGGGGAGGTGAGCAGTTCTTC
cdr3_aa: CASRDTGGGEQFF

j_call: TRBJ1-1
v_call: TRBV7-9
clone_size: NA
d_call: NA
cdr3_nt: TGTGCCAGCAGCTCACGAAGGGGGGGCGTTGAAGCTTTCTTT
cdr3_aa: CASSSRRGGVEAFF

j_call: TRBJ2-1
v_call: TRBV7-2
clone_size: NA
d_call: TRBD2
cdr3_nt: TGTGCCAGCAGCGCTTTAGCGGGAGGGAACAATGAGCAGTTCTTC
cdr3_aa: CASSALAGGNNEQFF

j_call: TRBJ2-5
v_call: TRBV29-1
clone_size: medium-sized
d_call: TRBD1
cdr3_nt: TGCAGCGTTGAAGGCGACAGGGGCTTATACCAAGAGACCCAGTACTTC
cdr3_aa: CSVEGDRGLYQETQYF

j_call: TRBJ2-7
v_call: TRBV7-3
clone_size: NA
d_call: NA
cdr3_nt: TGTGCCAGCAGCCCCGGGGCATTTAACAGGACTTCCTACGAGCAGTACTTC
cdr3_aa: CASSPGAFNRTSYEQYF

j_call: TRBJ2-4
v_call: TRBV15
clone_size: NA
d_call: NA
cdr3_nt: TGTGCCACCAGCAAAGATATTTCCGGAACCCTAGCCAAAAACATTCAGTACTTC
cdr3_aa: CATSKDISGTLAKNIQYF

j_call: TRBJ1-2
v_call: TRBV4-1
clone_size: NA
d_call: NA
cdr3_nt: TGCGCCAGCAGCCTCATGGAGGGGACTAACTATGGCTACACCTTC
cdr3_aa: CASSLMEGTNYGYTF

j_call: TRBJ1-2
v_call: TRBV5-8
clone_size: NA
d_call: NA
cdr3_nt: TGTGCCAGCAGCTTGACTGGCTACACCTTC
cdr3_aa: CASSLTGYTF

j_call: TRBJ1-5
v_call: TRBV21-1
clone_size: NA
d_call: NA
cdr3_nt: TGTGCCAGACTACAGGGGAATAGCAATCAGCCCCAGCATTTT
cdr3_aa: CARLQGNSNQPQHF

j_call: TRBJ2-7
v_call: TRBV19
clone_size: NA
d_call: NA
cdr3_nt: TGTGCCAGTAGTATACTTGCGGGCTACGAGCAGTACTTC
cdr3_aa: CASSILAGYEQYF

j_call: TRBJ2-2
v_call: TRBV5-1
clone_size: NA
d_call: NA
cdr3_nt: TGCGCCAGCAACCGAGCGGGACAGAACACCGGGGAGCTGTTTTTT
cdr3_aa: CASNRAGQNTGELFF

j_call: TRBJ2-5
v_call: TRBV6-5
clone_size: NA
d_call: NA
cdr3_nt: TGTGCCAGCAGTTCCCTAGGGGGCCAAGAGACCCAGTACTTC
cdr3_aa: CASSSLGGQETQYF

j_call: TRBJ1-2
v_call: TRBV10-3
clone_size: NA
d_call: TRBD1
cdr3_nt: TGTGCCATCAGTGAGTCCCGGACAGGGGGCGGCTACACCTTC
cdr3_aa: CAISESRTGGGYTF

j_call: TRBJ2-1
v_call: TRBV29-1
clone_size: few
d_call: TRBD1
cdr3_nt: TGCAGCGTTGAGACGGACAGGGGGAATGAGCAGTTCTTC
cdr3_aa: CSVETDRGNEQFF

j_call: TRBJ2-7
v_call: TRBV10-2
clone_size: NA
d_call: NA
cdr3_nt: TGCGCCAGCAGTGCAACTCTCGGCGGGGTCTACGAGCAGTACTTC
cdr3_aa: CASSATLGGVYEQYF

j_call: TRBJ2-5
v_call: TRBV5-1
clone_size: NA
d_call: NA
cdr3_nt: TGCGCCAGCAGCCTAACAGGGCTGGAAGAGACCCAGTACTTC
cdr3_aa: CASSLTGLEETQYF

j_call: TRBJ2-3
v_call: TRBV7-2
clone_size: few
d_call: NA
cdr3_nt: TGTGCCAGCAGCCCCGCACTAGACAGATCCACAGATACGCAGTATTTT
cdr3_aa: CASSPALDRSTDTQYF

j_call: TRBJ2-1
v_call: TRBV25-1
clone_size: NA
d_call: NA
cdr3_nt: TGTGCCAGCAGTGAGCGTCGCTACAATGAGCAGTTCTTC
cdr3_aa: CASSERRYNEQFF

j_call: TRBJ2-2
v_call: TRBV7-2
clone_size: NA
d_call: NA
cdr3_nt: TGTGCCAGCAGCTTAGTAGTGGGGTATGCGGCCGGGGAGCTGTTTTTT
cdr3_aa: CASSLVVGYAAGELFF

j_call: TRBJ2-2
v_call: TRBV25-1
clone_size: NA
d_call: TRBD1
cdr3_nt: TGTGCCAGCAGTGAATGGGGACAGGGTTTGGGGGAGCTGTTTTTT
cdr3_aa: CASSEWGQGLGELFF

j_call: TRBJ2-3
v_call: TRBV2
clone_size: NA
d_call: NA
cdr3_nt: TGTGCCAGCAGTGGAGACGGCATAACAGATACGCAGTATTTT
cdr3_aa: CASSGDGITDTQYF

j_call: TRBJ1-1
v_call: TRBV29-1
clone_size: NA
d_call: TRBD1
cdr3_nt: TGCAGCGCTCAACGGACATCAGGGGGAACTTTCTTT
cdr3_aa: CSAQRTSGGTFF

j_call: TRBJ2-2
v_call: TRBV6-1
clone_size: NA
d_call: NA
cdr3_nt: TGTGCCAGCAGTGGGGGGTTGAACACCGGGGAGCTGTTTTTT
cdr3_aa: CASSGGLNTGELFF

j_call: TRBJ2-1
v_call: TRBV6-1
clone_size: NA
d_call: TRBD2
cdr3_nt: TGTGCCAGCAATACCGGGACTAGCTCCTACAATGAGCAGTTCTTC
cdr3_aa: CASNTGTSSYNEQFF

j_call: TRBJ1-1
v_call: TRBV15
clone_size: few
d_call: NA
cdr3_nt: TGTGCCACCAGCAGAGATTTAGGGACTGAAGCTTTCTTT
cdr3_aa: CATSRDLGTEAFF

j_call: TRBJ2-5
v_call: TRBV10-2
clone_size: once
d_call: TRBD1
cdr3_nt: TGCGCCAGCAGTGAGGTACAGGGGGTGGCTGAGACCCAGTACTTC
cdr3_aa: CASSEVQGVAETQYF

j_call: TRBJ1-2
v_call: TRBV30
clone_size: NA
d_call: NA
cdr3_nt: TGTGCCTCAAACGAAGGGGCAGGGACCTATGGCTACACCTTC
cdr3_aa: CASNEGAGTYGYTF

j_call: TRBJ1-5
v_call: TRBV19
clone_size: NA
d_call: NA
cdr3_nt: TGTGCCAGTAGTATTCTAGGTAGTCAGCCCCAGCATTTT
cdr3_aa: CASSILGSQPQHF

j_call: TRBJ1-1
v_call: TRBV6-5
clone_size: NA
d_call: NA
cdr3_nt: TGTGCCAGCAGTTACTCTATATTGGCGACTGAAGCTTTCTTT
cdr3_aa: CASSYSILATEAFF

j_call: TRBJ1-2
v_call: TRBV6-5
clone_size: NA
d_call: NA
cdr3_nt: TGTGCCAGCAGCCAAAATAACTATGGCTACACCTTC
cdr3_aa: CASSQNNYGYTF

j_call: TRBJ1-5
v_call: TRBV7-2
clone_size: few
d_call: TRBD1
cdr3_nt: TGTGCCAGCAGCGCCACGACAGGGCCTAATCAGCCCCAGCATTTT
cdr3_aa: CASSATTGPNQPQHF

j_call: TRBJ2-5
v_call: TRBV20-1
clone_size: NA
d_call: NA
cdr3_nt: TGCAGTACTCCCACCGCGGCGACCCAGTACTTC
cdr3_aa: CSTPTAATQYF

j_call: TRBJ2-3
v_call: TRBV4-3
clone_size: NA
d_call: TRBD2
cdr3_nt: TGCGCCAGCAGCGCCCGGACTAGCGGGAAAGGGGTCGTAGGCACAGATACGCAGTATTTT
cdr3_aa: CASSARTSGKGVVGTDTQYF

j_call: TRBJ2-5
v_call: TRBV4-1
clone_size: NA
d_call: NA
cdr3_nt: TGCGCCAGCAGCCAACCCATGATAGATGGGGGGACCCAGTACTTC
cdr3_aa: CASSQPMIDGGTQYF

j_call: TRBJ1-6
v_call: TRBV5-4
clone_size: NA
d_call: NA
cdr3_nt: TGTGCCAGCAGCTTGGCCCCGGATGTAAATTCACCCCTCCACTTT
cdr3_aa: CASSLAPDVNSPLHF